This T cell receptor beta chain comes out of a study of T cell responses to AZD1222 COVID-19 vaccine. Points from the study as a whole: Once two AZD1222 doses were given, Spike-specific TCR breadth and depth went up. Variant regions that are unmutated are reportedly the target of nearly half of spike-specific TCRs.

This CDR3 is 16 amino acids long. In its sample, this clone was seen once. Its specificity is not known. Some clones are missing from TCRdb's copy, which holds only in-frame ones; the method was immunoSEQ multiplex PCR. The sample carries 90,000 to 150,000 clones, about 85% recorded once. This TCR was recovered from an adult who received the AZD1222 COVID-19 vaccine. The material sequenced was peripheral blood, taken 28 days after the second AZD1222 dose. This rearrangement joins TRBV21-1 to TRBJ1-2. TRBV21-1 is a pseudogene locus. The CDR3 sequence is CASSKFCRVRNYGYTF. The CDR3 coding sequence is TGTGCCAGCAGCAAATTCTGTCGGGTCAGAAACTATGGCTACACCTTC.